These 5 T cell receptor beta chains originate from one sample sequenced in a study of OX40 agonist ivuxolimab in advanced cancers. Using immunoSEQ multiplex PCR, the repertoire was profiled, and TCRdb retains in-frame clones only, with some absent. The sample consists of 35,000 or so clones, 65% to 90% of them appearing once. Source: CD4+ or CD8+ T cells sorted from blood, taken in a trial of the OX40 agonist ivuxolimab. These receptors were obtained from an adult with an advanced solid tumor such as melanoma, head and neck, liver or kidney cancer.

The J gene is TRBJ1-1, the V gene TRBV18; D possibly corresponds to TRBD1 (6 bases). V was trimmed by 6 bases and J by 6 bases, leaving 23 bases between them. Per germline, CDR1 KGHSH and CDR2 LQKENI. The CDR3 sequence is 16 residues long. DNA for the CDR3: TGTGCCAGCTCCATCAGGTTAGCAGGGGAAGAACCTGAAGCTTTCTTT. Protein product: CASSIRLAGEEPEAFF.

J is TRBJ2-5 and V is TRBV14; a possible D gene is TRBD1 (6 bases). The V end lost 1 base, the J end lost 4 bases, and 10 bases lay between the germline ends. The CDR3 is made up of 14 amino acids. Germline loops: CDR1 SGHDN, CDR2 FVKESK. The CDR3 region is CASSQVTGIETQYF. The CDR3 coding sequence is TGTGCCAGCAGCCAAGTGACAGGAATAGAGACCCAGTACTTC.

J is TRBJ2-3 and V is TRBV4-3; the D gene is possibly TRBD2 (6 bases). Germline assignment: CDR1 LGHNA and CDR2 YSLEER. This CDR3 has 14 amino acids. Trimming removed 3 bases from V and 8 bases from J, with 15 bases in between. As DNA, the CDR3 is TGCGCCAGCAGCCAGGCGCTCAGGGAGGCTACGCAGTATTTT. Protein: CASSQALREATQYF.

In DNA form, the CDR3 reads TGTGCCTGGAACCCCTATACAGGGACCAGCTATGGCTACACCTTC. Residues: CAWNPYTGTSYGYTF. This sequence joins TRBV30 and TRBJ1-2; tentatively, D is TRBD1 (6 bases). The CDR3 runs to 15 residues. CDR1 GTSNPN and CDR2 SVGIG come from the germline V gene (reference sequence). V lost 4 bases to trimming and J lost 4 bases, with 19 bases between them.

A single count supports this clone. One end of the junction is discordant with germline, which a read error may explain. The chain employs TRBV19 and TRBJ1-2; a possible D gene is TRBD1 (6 bases). The CDR3 spans 13 residues. Germline CDR1 reads LNHDA; CDR2 reads SQIVND (reference sequence). The CDR3 reads CVSTADQGRGYTF. The CDR3 bases are TGTGTCAGTACCGCCGACCAGGGGCGAGGCTACACCTTC.